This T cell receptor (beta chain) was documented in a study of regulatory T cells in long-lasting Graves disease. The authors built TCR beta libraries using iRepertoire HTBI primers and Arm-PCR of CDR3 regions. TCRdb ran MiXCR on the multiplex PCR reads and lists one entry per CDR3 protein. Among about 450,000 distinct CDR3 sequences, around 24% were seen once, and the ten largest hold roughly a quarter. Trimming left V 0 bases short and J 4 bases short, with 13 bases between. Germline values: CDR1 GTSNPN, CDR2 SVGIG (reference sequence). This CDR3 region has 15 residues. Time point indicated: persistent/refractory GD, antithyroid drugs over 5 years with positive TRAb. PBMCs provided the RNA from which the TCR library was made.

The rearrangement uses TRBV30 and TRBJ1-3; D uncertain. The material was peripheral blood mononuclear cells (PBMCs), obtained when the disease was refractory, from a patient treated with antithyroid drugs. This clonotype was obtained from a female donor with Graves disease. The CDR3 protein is CAWSVDGGFGNTIYF. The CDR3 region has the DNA TGTGCCTGGAGTGTAGACGGAGGGTTCGGAAACACCATATATTTT.